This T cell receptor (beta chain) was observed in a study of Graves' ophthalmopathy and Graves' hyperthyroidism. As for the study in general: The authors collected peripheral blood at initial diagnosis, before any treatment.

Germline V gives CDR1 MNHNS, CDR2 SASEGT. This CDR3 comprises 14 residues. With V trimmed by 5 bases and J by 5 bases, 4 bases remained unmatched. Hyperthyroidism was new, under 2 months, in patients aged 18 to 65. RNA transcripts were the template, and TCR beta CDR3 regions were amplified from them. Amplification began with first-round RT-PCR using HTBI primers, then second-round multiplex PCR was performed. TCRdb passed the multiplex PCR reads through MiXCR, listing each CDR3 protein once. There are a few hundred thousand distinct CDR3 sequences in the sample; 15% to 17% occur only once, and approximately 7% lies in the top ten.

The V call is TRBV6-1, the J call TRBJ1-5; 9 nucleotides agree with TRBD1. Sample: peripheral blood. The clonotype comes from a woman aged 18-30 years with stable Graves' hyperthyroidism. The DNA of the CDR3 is TGTGCCAGCAGTACAGGGGGCTCTTATCAGCCCCAGCATTTT. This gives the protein CASSTGGSYQPQHF.